This entry describes one TCR beta chain. Its specificity is not known. The data derive from a study of cytomegalovirus exposure and HLA in healthy donors. Study results and limitations: According to a subsequent analysis, TCR clusters from the first cohort were inclined to appear together in the roughly 110 validation repertoires. Reportedly, cytomegalovirus status was diagnosed with high sensitivity and specificity.

The data were produced by immunoSEQ multiplex PCR, yet TCRdb's version contains in-frame clones alone and is incomplete. The repertoire holds roughly 200,000 clones, with about 80% as singletons. The specimen was PBMCs. This TCR was recovered from a woman between 18 and 30 years old in good health and CMV-seropositive.

The CDR3 DNA reads as TGTGCCAGCAGCCGTAACAGGGGCGGAGATGGCTACACCTTC. Residues: CASSRNRGGDGYTF. This chain joins TRBV5-4 and TRBJ1-2; 7 positions agree with TRBD1. From germline, CDR1 is SGHNT and CDR2 YYREEE (reference sequence). Germline trimming cut 4 bases from V and 6 bases from J; bases unmatched to any gene: 9. The CDR3 length is 14 residues.